The entry below describes one T cell receptor (beta chain). What it recognizes is unknown. The record originates from a study of T cell responses to AZD1222 COVID-19 vaccine. The overall study: Researchers grouped second doses given at about 4 or about 12 weeks into one pool. Study findings and constraints: Baseline seropositivity occurred in only a handful of AZD1222 recipients. Vaccine-related CD4 TCRs covered spike, predominating at 160-218 and 743-854. Donors were mostly white British, more females; clonal diversity possibly underestimated.

This CDR3 has 15 residues. Per the germline V gene, CDR1 is MNHNY and CDR2 is SVGAGI (reference sequence). The ends lost 8 bases at V and 2 bases at J; junction bases unmatched: 6. TCRdb's table, derived via immunoSEQ multiplex PCR, lists solely in-frame clones and lacks some. The sample lists around 200,000 clones, around 88% occurring once. The TCR was taken from an adult in good health. The chain has TRBV6-6 and TRBJ2-4, with 10 bases lining up with TRBD2. The sample in question was peripheral blood, obtained on day 0 of AZD1222 vaccination. The CDR3 nucleotides are TGTGCCAGCGCTAGCGGGAGTGGGTCCAAAAACATTCAGTACTTC. Translated, it gives CASASGSGSKNIQYF.